This T cell receptor beta chain stems from a study of control samples from healthy donors and cancer patients. This table comes from immunoSEQ multiplex PCR, and its TCRdb copy is limited to in-frame clones, with some not included. In the table there are some 79,000 clones, roughly 93% of which are singletons. About this clone itself: This CDR3 is also generated by other DNA sequences in the sample.

The receptor was isolated from a woman aged 40 to 49 with lung cancer. Sequencing input: PBMCs.

In DNA form, the CDR3 reads TGTGCCAGCAGTTTAGCCTATGGCTACACCTTC. Translation: CASSLAYGYTF. The rearrangement uses TRBV28 and TRBJ1-2; D gene ambiguous. Germline lookup yields CDR1 MDHEN and CDR2 SYDVKM. V lost 2 bases and J lost 4, with 2 bases in between. The CDR3 spans 11 residues.